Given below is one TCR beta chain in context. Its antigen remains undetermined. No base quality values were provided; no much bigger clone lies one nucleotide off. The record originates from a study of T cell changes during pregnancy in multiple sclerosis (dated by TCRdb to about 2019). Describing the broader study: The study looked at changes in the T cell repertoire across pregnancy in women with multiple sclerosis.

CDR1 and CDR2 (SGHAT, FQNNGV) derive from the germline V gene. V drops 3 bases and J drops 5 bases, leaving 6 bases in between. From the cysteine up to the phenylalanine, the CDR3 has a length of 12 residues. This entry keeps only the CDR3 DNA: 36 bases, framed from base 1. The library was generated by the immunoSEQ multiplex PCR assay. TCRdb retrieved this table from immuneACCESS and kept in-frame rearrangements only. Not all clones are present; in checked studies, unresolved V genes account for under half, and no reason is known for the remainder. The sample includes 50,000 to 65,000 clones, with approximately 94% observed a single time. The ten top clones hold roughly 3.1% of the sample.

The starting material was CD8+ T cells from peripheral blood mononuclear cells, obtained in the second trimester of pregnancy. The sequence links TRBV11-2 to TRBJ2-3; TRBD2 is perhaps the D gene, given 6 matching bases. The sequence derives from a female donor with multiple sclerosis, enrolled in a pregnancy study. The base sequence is TGTGCCAGCAGCTTGGGGGGAGATACGCAGTATTTT. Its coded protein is CASSLGGDTQYF. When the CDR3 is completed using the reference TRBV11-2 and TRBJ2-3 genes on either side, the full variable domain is EAGVAQSPRYKIIEKRQSVAFWCNPISGHATLYWYQQILGQGPKLLIQFQNNGVVDDSQLPKDRFSAERLKGVDSTLKIQPAKLEDSAVYLCASSLGGDTQYFGPGTRLTVL.